Listed here are 27 T cell receptor beta chains from one sample, sequenced in a study of OX40 agonist ivuxolimab in advanced cancers. TCRdb's copy holds only in-frame clones and misses some; the assay was immunoSEQ multiplex PCR. The sample lists about 89,000 clones, about 88% occurring once. Sequencing used CD4+ or CD8+ T cells sorted from blood, obtained in a trial of the OX40 agonist ivuxolimab. The receptors shown here come from an adult with an advanced solid tumor such as melanoma, head and neck, liver or kidney cancer.

The CDR3 DNA reads TGTGCCAGCAGTGAAAGTTGGGGGAGCATGGAGCAGTACTTC. It is translated as CASSESWGSMEQYF. V is TRBV6-5 and J is TRBJ2-7; D may be TRBD1 or TRBD2 (5 bases each). Germline CDR1 is MNHEY and CDR2 is SVGAGI. Trimming cost V 5 bases and J 7 bases, with 18 bases left between them. CDR3 size: 14 residues.

V usage is TRBV12-5 and J usage is TRBJ2-7; D is undetermined. From germline, CDR1 is LGHNT and CDR2 FRNRAP. CDR3 length: 13 amino acids. Trimming shortened V by 5 bases and J by 4 bases, and 12 bases separated the two germline ends. The CDR3 sequence is CASGSQVWYEQYF. CDR3 nucleotides: TGTGCTAGTGGTAGCCAGGTCTGGTACGAGCAGTACTTC.

The chain joins TRBV18 to TRBJ2-7; 15 nucleotides align to TRBD2. V was clipped by 0 bases and J by 2 bases; unmatched bases: 2. Germline values: CDR1 KGHSH, CDR2 LQKENI. The CDR3 is 17 amino acids. CDR3 bases: TGTGCCAGCTCACCACCGGGACTAGCGGGGGGCACCTACGAGCAGTACTTC. It encodes CASSPPGLAGGTYEQYF.

This clone has a single count. The genes are TRBV5-4 and TRBJ1-5, with D possibly matching TRBD1 (6 bases). This CDR3 comprises 14 residues. Germline CDR1 and CDR2: SGHNT and YYREEE (reference sequence). The V gene lost 2 bases and the J gene lost 7 bases, with 13 bases spanning the gap. The CDR3 sequence: CASSLWGAKQPQHF. DNA for the CDR3: TGTGCCAGCAGCTTATGGGGGGCGAAACAGCCCCAGCATTTT.

This clone has just one count. V usage is TRBV19 and J usage is TRBJ1-5, with D perhaps TRBD1 (5 bases). The V gene lost 2 bases and the J gene lost 1 base, with 18 bases spanning the gap. There are 18 residues in the CDR3. Looked up from germline, CDR1 is LNHDA and CDR2 is SQIVND (reference sequence). The CDR3 here is CASSITRGLRLSNQPQHF. The CDR3 DNA is TGTGCCAGTAGTATAACGCGGGGACTTCGCCTAAGCAATCAGCCCCAGCATTTT.

The rearrangement joins TRBV7-2 to TRBJ1-6, with D possibly being TRBD1 (6 bases). V lost 2 bases to trimming and J lost 10 bases, with 15 bases between them. The germline CDR1 and CDR2 sequences are SGHTA and FQGNSA. This CDR3 region has 15 residues. The CDR3 DNA follows: TGTGCCAGCAGCTTATTCCAGGGGTTCGACTCACCCCTCCACTTT. This codes for CASSLFQGFDSPLHF.

V gene TRBV7-2 combines with J gene TRBJ2-2; D unresolved. V lost 6 bases to trimming and J lost 4 bases, with 3 bases between them. Germline CDR1 SGHTA, CDR2 FQGNSA. The CDR3 spans 11 residues. CDR3 residues: CASRGTGELFF. Here the CDR3 DNA reads TGTGCCAGCAGAGGCACCGGGGAGCTGTTTTTT.

The V call is TRBV30, the J call TRBJ1-5, with TRBD1 matching 10 bases. The J segment lost 2 bases and the V segment lost 2 bases, leaving 9 bases of the junction unmatched. CDR1 and CDR2 from the germline V gene are GTSNPN and SVGIG (reference sequence). The CDR3 runs 17 residues. Here the CDR3 DNA reads TGTGCCTGGAGTAAACCAACGGGGACAGGGGGCAATCAGCCCCAGCATTTT. It codes for CAWSKPTGTGGNQPQHF.

V usage is TRBV5-4 and J usage is TRBJ2-7, with 7 bases lining up with TRBD1. The V gene's germline CDR1 is SGHNT and CDR2 YYREEE (reference sequence). The CDR3 loop spans 14 amino acids. V lost 0 bases, J lost 3 bases, and 3 bases stayed unmatched. CDR3 bases: TGTGCCAGCAGCTTGGCCGGGACAGTCTACGAGCAGTACTTC. Translated, it gives CASSLAGTVYEQYF.

The rearrangement links TRBV5-1 to TRBJ2-7; TRBD2 agrees at 9 bases. V gave up 4 bases and J gave up 0 bases; unmatched junction bases: 8. Germline CDR1 reads SGHRS; CDR2 reads YFSETQ. This CDR3 is 16 amino acids long. CDR3 amino acids: CASSMDSGGSSYEQYF. CDR3 bases: TGCGCCAGCAGCATGGATAGCGGGGGCAGCTCCTACGAGCAGTACTTC.

The genes are TRBV5-1 and TRBJ1-1; D may be TRBD1 (6 bases). Trimming removed 0 bases from V and 7 bases from J, with 13 bases in between. This CDR3 contains 14 residues. Germline V gives CDR1 SGHRS, CDR2 YFSETQ. The DNA for the CDR3 is TGCGCCAGCAGCTTGGCCATGGGGGGCGGTGAAGCTTTCTTT. Its protein is CASSLAMGGGEAFF.

In this sample, this clone turned up a few times. J is TRBJ2-2 and V is TRBV6-6; D is unresolved. The V gene's germline CDR1 is MNHNY and CDR2 SVGAGI (reference sequence). V was shortened by 6 bases and J by 8 bases, with 10 bases between the two germline ends. This CDR3 contains 12 residues. The chain's CDR3 is CASSPRNGELFF. In DNA form, the CDR3 reads TGTGCCAGCAGCCCACGGAATGGGGAGCTGTTTTTT.

A single count supports this clone. This chain connects TRBV5-1 to TRBJ1-3; 9 nucleotides match TRBD1. This CDR3 comprises 14 residues. After removal of 4 bases from V and 2 bases from J, the junction contained 1 base not matched to a gene. CDR1 is SGHRS and CDR2 is YFSETQ in the germline V gene. CDR3 DNA sequence: TGCGCCAGCAGCGGGGACAGGGCTGGAAACACCATATATTTT. This encodes CASSGDRAGNTIYF.

CDR3 DNA: TGTGCCAGCAGTTCTCAGGGCGTGGGTGCTGAGCAGTTCTTC. Amino acids: CASSSQGVGAEQFF. The chain combines TRBV6-5 with TRBJ2-1; D might be TRBD1 (5 bases). The CDR3 spans 14 residues. The germline V gene encodes CDR1 MNHEY and CDR2 SVGAGI. Trimming pared 4 bases from V and 9 bases from J, leaving 16 bases between.

The chain employs TRBV30 and TRBJ1-1; D is perhaps TRBD1 (5 bases). From germline, CDR1 is GTSNPN and CDR2 SVGIG (reference sequence). V shed 8 bases and J shed 1 base, with 20 bases lying between them. This CDR3 is 15 amino acids long. CDR3 sequence reads: CALSRGGQANTEAFF. The CDR3 coding sequence is TGTGCCCTTTCGAGGGGAGGGCAGGCGAACACTGAAGCTTTCTTT.

This clone was observed once. V and J are TRBV18 and TRBJ1-2; 7 bases agree with TRBD1. Per germline, CDR1 KGHSH and CDR2 LQKENI. The CDR3 has 14 residues. V shed 2 bases, J shed 5 bases, and the junction held 5 bases outside the gene matches. As DNA, the CDR3 is TGTGCCAGCTCACCAGGGACAGTAGGGTATGGCTACACCTTC. Its translation: CASSPGTVGYGYTF.

V is TRBV11-2 and J is TRBJ2-4; 11 bases fit TRBD2. The CDR3 is 17 amino acids. V trimming: 1 base; J trimming: 4 bases; junction bases outside the gene matches: 6. CDR1 and CDR2 from the germline V gene are SGHAT and FQNNGV. CDR3 sequence (DNA): TGTGCCAGCAGCTTAGTTCTAGCGGGGGGTCCGAAAAACATTCAGTACTTC. Its translation: CASSLVLAGGPKNIQYF.

J is TRBJ2-1 and V is TRBV6-1; the D gene is possibly TRBD2 (6 bases). Germline CDR1 is MNHNS and CDR2 is SASEGT. The CDR3 runs to 15 residues. The V end was cut by 4 bases, the J end by 5 bases, with 15 bases between. CDR3 in amino acids: CASSGVAARDNEQFF. The CDR3 DNA sequence: TGTGCCAGCAGTGGGGTAGCGGCTCGGGACAATGAGCAGTTCTTC.

This clone came up once. This chain connects TRBV14 to TRBJ2-1; weak D call: TRBD1 (6 bases). Germline lookup yields CDR1 SGHDN and CDR2 FVKESK. The CDR3 loop spans 15 amino acids. Trimming cost V 0 bases and J 4 bases, with 10 bases left between them. The CDR3 nucleotides read TGTGCCAGCAGCCAAGACGACAGGATTTACAATGAGCAGTTCTTC. Amino acid sequence: CASSQDDRIYNEQFF.

The rearrangement uses TRBV5-6 and TRBJ1-3; no clear D. The germline CDR1 and CDR2 sequences are SGHDT and YYEEEE. There are 17 residues in the CDR3. V lost 3 bases to trimming and J lost 0 bases, with 16 bases between them. The CDR3 reads CASSSSFREFSGNTIYF. The CDR3, as DNA: TGTGCCAGCAGCTCTTCATTCCGAGAATTCTCTGGAAACACCATATATTTT. The variable domain in full, completed from reference TRBV5-6 and TRBJ1-3, reads DAGVTQSPTHLIKTRGQQVTLRCSPKSGHDTVSWYQQALGQGPQFIFQYYEEEERQRGNFPDRFSGHQFPNYSSELNVNALLLGDSALYLCASSSSFREFSGNTIYFGEGSWLTVV.

The chain links TRBV19 to TRBJ1-1, with D hard to call. V lost 5 bases, J lost 2 bases, and 9 bases lay in between. This CDR3 has 13 amino acids. Germline lookup yields CDR1 LNHDA and CDR2 SQIVND (reference sequence). The CDR3 loop reads CASSSGFNTEAFF. In DNA form, the CDR3 reads TGTGCCAGTAGTTCCGGATTTAACACTGAAGCTTTCTTT.

The CDR3 DNA reads as TGTGCCAGCAGTGAATATATCGGCAGTCGGACCGGGGAGCTGTTTTTT. Translation: CASSEYIGSRTGELFF. The chain employs TRBV25-1 and TRBJ2-2, with D unresolved. Germline-derived CDR1 and CDR2 are MGHDK and SYGVNS. CDR3 length: 16 residues. The V end was cut by 0 bases, the J end by 5 bases, with 13 bases between.

The V gene is TRBV7-9, the J gene TRBJ2-4; 7 bases map to TRBD1. V lost 0 bases to trimming and J lost 5 bases; unmatched junction nucleotides: 10. Germline V gives CDR1 SEHNR, CDR2 FQNEAQ (reference sequence). The CDR3 runs to 17 residues. DNA of the CDR3: TGTGCCAGCAGCTTAGCGCGGACAGGTGATAGCCAAAACATTCAGTACTTC. Protein: CASSLARTGDSQNIQYF.

This clone showed up just a few times. V usage is TRBV4-3 and J usage is TRBJ1-4; the D is unclear. The CDR3 is 14 amino acids. Germline lookup yields CDR1 LGHNA and CDR2 YSLEER. V was trimmed by 0 bases and J by 7 bases, leaving 9 bases between them. The chain's CDR3 is CASSQDAVGEKLFF. The CDR3 nucleotides read TGCGCCAGCAGCCAAGACGCGGTTGGTGAAAAACTGTTTTTT.

This clone was counted between two and nine times. The rearrangement joins TRBV12-5 to TRBJ1-1; D perhaps matches TRBD1 (6 bases). V was pared by 6 bases and J by 0 bases, with 11 bases between. This CDR3 is built from 14 residues. The germline V gene encodes CDR1 LGHNT and CDR2 FRNRAP. CDR3: CASGTGQLNTEAFF. CDR3 DNA sequence: TGTGCTAGTGGGACGGGACAACTGAACACTGAAGCTTTCTTT.

The rearrangement links TRBV5-4 to TRBJ2-5; TRBD2 might be the D (6 bases). CDR1 is SGHNT and CDR2 is YYREEE in the germline V gene (reference sequence). This CDR3 comprises 17 residues. Between the trimmed V and J ends, which lost 3 bases and 1 base, there was a span of 19 bases. Written as DNA, the CDR3 is TGTGCCAGCAGCTCGGGATCGTGGGGGAGGCCCCAAGAGACCCAGTACTTC. Amino acids: CASSSGSWGRPQETQYF.

The chain recombines TRBV5-6 with TRBJ1-5, with a weak D call TRBD1 (6 bases). V shed 4 bases and J shed 6 bases, with 14 bases lying between them. The CDR3 extends over 14 amino acids. Germline CDR1 and CDR2: SGHDT and YYEEEE. The CDR3 reads CASSLGTQVQPQHF. The CDR3 DNA reads TGTGCCAGCAGCCTCGGGACACAGGTTCAGCCCCAGCATTTT.